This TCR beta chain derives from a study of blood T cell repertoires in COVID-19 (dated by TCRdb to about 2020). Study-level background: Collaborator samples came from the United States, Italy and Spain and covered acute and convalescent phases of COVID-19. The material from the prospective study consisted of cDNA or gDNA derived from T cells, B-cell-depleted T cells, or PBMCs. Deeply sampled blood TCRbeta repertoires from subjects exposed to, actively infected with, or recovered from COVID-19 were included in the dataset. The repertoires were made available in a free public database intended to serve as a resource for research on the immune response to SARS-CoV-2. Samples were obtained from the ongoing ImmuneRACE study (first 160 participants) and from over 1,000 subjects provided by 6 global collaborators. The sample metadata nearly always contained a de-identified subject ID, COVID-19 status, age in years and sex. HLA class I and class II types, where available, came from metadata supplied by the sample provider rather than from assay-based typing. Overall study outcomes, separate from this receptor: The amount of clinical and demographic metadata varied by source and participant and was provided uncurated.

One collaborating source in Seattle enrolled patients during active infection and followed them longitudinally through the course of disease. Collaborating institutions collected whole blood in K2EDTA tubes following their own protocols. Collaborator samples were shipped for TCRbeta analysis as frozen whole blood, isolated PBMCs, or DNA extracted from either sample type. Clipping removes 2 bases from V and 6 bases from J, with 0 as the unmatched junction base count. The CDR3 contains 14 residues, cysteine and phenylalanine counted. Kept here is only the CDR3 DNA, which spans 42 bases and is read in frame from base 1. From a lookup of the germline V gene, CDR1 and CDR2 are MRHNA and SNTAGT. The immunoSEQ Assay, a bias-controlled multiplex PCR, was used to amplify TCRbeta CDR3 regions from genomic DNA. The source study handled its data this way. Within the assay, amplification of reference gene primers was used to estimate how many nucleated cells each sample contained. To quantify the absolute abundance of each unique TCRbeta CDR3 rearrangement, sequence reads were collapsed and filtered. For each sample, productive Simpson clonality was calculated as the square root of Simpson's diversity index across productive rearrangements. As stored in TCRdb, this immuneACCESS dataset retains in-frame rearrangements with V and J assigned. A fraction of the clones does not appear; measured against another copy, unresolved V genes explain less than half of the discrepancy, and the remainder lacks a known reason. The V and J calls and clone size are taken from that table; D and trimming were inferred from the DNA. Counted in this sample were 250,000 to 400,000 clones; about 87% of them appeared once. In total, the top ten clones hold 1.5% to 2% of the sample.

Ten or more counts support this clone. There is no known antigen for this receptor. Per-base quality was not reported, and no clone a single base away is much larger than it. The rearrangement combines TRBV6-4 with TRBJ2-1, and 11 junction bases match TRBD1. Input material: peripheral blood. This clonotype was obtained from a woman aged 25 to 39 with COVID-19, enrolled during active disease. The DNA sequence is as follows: TGTGCCAGCAGTGACGGGACAGGGGGCAATGAGCAGTTCTTC. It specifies CASSDGTGGNEQFF.